These 28 T cell receptor beta chains came from one sample sequenced in a study of cytomegalovirus exposure and HLA in healthy donors. PCR amplification relied on 60 Vbeta primers (plus 13 Jbeta primers). Assay: immunoSEQ multiplex PCR; the TCRdb copy retains only in-frame clones and omits some. The top ten clones hold around 2.7% of a sample with around 120,000 clones, about 80% of them seen once. Specimen: PBMCs. The source of these receptors is a woman aged 40 to 50 in good health and CMV-seropositive.

This chain connects TRBV19 to TRBJ2-2; TRBD1 might be the D (5 bases). CDR1 is LNHDA, CDR2 SQIVND, per germline (reference sequence). This CDR3 is 14 amino acids long. V gave up 9 bases and J gave up 5 bases, with 16 bases separating them. In DNA, the CDR3 is TGTGCCAGGGGCTGGCAGGGCCCAACCGGGGAGCTGTTTTTT. Encoded protein: CARGWQGPTGELFF.

The chain couples TRBV19 to TRBJ2-2; TRBD2 agrees at 11 bases. The CDR3 is 16 amino acids. The J segment lost 2 bases and the V segment lost 6 bases, leaving 5 bases of the junction unmatched. The germline gives CDR1 LNHDA, CDR2 SQIVND (reference sequence). The CDR3 loop is CASSSGTSGNTGELFF. CDR3 sequence (DNA): TGTGCCAGTAGCTCCGGGACTAGCGGAAACACCGGGGAGCTGTTTTTT.

This chain joins TRBV30 and TRBJ1-2; 8 bases are shared with TRBD1. In germline, CDR1 is GTSNPN, CDR2 SVGIG (reference sequence). Trimming at V came to 4 bases and at J to 2 bases, leaving 9 bases not matched to a gene. The CDR3 contains 15 residues. CDR3 loop: CAWTNKQGDNYGYTF. The CDR3, as DNA: TGTGCCTGGACCAACAAACAGGGGGACAACTATGGCTACACCTTC. Filled out from reference TRBV30 and TRBJ1-2, the complete variable domain reads SQTIHQWPATLVQPVGSPLSLECTVEGTSNPNLYWYRQAAGRGLQLLFYSVGIGQISSEVPQNLSASRPQDRQFILSSKKLLLSDSGFYLCAWTNKQGDNYGYTFGSGTRLTVV.

CDR3 DNA: TGCGCCAGCAGCCAAGAGGGACTAGTCTCCTACAATGAGCAGTTCTTC. Its translation: CASSQEGLVSYNEQFF. The chain combines TRBV4-3 with TRBJ2-1; 8 bases are shared with TRBD2. Germline CDR1 is LGHNA and CDR2 is YSLEER. The CDR3 runs 16 residues. The V segment lost 0 bases and the J segment 0 bases; nucleotides outside the gene matches: 1.

This chain uses TRBV6-6 with TRBJ1-5; D call uncertain. This CDR3 has 11 residues. V was pared by 6 bases and J by 7 bases, with 7 bases between. The germline V gene encodes CDR1 MNHNY and CDR2 SVGAGI (reference sequence). The CDR3 spells CASRSEQPQHF. In DNA form, the CDR3 reads TGTGCCAGCAGGAGTGAACAGCCCCAGCATTTT.

This rearrangement joins TRBV27 to TRBJ1-1; 8 bases are a match to TRBD1. This CDR3 contains 14 residues. J was trimmed by 1 base and V by 5 bases; bases with no gene match: 3. Germline-derived CDR1 and CDR2 are MNHEY and SMNVEV (reference sequence). The CDR3 loop is CASSLQGGNTEAFF. The CDR3 nucleotides read TGTGCCAGCAGTCTACAGGGGGGGAACACTGAAGCTTTCTTT.

This clone was counted between two and nine times. The chain carries TRBV4-2 and TRBJ2-7, with D perhaps TRBD1 (5 bases). The CDR3 is 13 residues long. Per germline, CDR1 LGHNA and CDR2 YNFKEQ. Trimming removed 0 bases at V and 6 bases at J, with 9 bases between. This CDR3 reads CASSQDLGREQYF. CDR3 DNA: TGTGCCAGCAGCCAAGACTTGGGGCGCGAGCAGTACTTC.

This clone was observed once. This rearrangement joins TRBV7-9 to TRBJ1-1; D might be TRBD1 (5 bases). Germline CDR1 and CDR2: SEHNR and FQNEAQ (reference sequence). The CDR3 covers 12 residues. V was pared by 11 bases and J by 4 bases, with 14 bases between. The DNA for the CDR3 is TGTGCCGTCGGGGGGGGAGGCACTGAAGCTTTCTTT. Residues: CAVGGGGTEAFF. Looking up the rest from reference TRBV7-9 and TRBJ1-1 gives the full variable domain: DTGVSQNPRHKITKRGQNVTFRCDPISEHNRLYWYRQTLGQGPEFLTYFQNEAQLEKSRLLSDRFSAERPKGSFSTLEIQRTEQGDSAMYLCAVGGGGTEAFFGQGTRLTVV.

The chain is built from TRBV13 and TRBJ1-6; TRBD1 might be the D (5 bases). Trimming left V 0 bases short and J 4 bases short, with 22 bases between. In germline, CDR1 is PRHDT, CDR2 FYEKMQ (reference sequence). The CDR3 extends over 20 amino acids. The CDR3 here is CASSLGPEPSGAPYNSPLHF. The CDR3, as DNA: TGTGCCAGCAGCTTAGGCCCAGAACCGAGCGGGGCCCCGTATAATTCACCCCTCCACTTT.

About this clone itself: A read error is likely, as this CDR3 ends without the conserved phenylalanine or tryptophan. CDR3 DNA: TGTGCCACCAGCAGAGATACAGGGGTCGAGCAGTACCTC. Protein: CATSRDTGVEQYL. The chain uses TRBV15 and TRBJ2-7; 7 bases line up with TRBD1. The CDR3 consists of 13 residues. V lost 0 bases to trimming and J lost 6 bases; unmatched junction nucleotides: 2. Germline V gene lookup returns CDR1 LNHNV and CDR2 YYDKDF (reference sequence).

The V call is TRBV19, the J call TRBJ2-7; 8 bases are a match to TRBD1. Germline trimming cut 1 base from V and 5 bases from J; bases unmatched to any gene: 4. Germline CDR1 reads LNHDA; CDR2 reads SQIVND (reference sequence). CDR3 length: 14 residues. CDR3 sequence (DNA): TGTGCCAGTAGTATAGGGACAGGGCCCAACGAGCAGTACTTC. Protein product: CASSIGTGPNEQYF.

This rearrangement joins TRBV4-2 to TRBJ1-5; 7 nucleotides line up with TRBD1. The length of the CDR3 is 15 residues. Losses at the gene ends were 0 bases for V and 5 bases for J; bases not matched to a gene: 4. CDR1 is LGHNA and CDR2 is YNFKEQ in the germline V gene. The chain's CDR3 is CASSQEGGADQPQHF. The DNA of the CDR3 is TGTGCCAGCAGCCAAGAAGGGGGCGCGGATCAGCCCCAGCATTTT.

This chain connects TRBV6-1 to TRBJ2-3; 9 bases fit TRBD1. This CDR3 comprises 13 residues. Germline CDR1 reads MNHNS; CDR2 reads SASEGT. V was clipped by 4 bases and J by 6 bases; unmatched bases: 2. CDR3 coding DNA: TGTGCCAGCAGTGGTGACAGGGGGGATACGCAGTATTTT. This codes for CASSGDRGDTQYF.

This clone was detected a few times. This sequence joins TRBV5-1 and TRBJ2-1, with D unresolved. The germline V and J ends were trimmed by 2 bases and 8 bases, with 5 bases remaining between them. Germline CDR1 SGHRS, CDR2 YFSETQ. CDR3 length: 11 residues. The CDR3 spells CASSLSHEQFF. CDR3 nucleotides: TGCGCCAGCAGCTTAAGCCATGAGCAGTTCTTC.

V is TRBV5-4 and J is TRBJ2-5, with 12 bases aligning to TRBD2. V lost 1 base to trimming and J lost 5 bases; unmatched junction nucleotides: 9. The germline CDR1 and CDR2 sequences are SGHNT and YYREEE (reference sequence). The CDR3 consists of 17 residues. CDR3 sequence reads: CASSLMASGGAGETQYF. The DNA of the CDR3 is TGTGCCAGCAGCTTGATGGCTAGCGGGGGGGCAGGGGAGACCCAGTACTTC.

The CDR3 DNA is TGTGCCAGCTCACCTCCGGGACAGGAGAATATTCAGTACTTC. Its protein is CASSPPGQENIQYF. This rearrangement joins TRBV18 to TRBJ2-7, with TRBD1 matching over 8 bases. V shed 3 bases, J shed 10 bases, and the junction held 11 bases outside the gene matches. The CDR3 runs 14 residues. Germline loops: CDR1 KGHSH, CDR2 LQKENI.

The chain links TRBV5-1 to TRBJ1-2; 8 bases fit TRBD1. The CDR3 length is 15 residues. The trim removed 6 bases at V and 4 bases at J, leaving 11 bases unmatched. Germline loops: CDR1 SGHRS, CDR2 YFSETQ. CDR3 nucleotides: TGCGCCAGCACCTATGGACAGGGAGCCCCCTATGGCTACACCTTC. Protein sequence: CASTYGQGAPYGYTF.

This clone has just a few counts. The V call is TRBV13, the J call TRBJ2-6; D call uncertain. The CDR3 has 15 residues. Trimming pared 0 bases from V and 2 bases from J, leaving 5 bases between. Germline loops: CDR1 PRHDT, CDR2 FYEKMQ (reference sequence). In nucleotides, the CDR3 is TGTGCCAGCAGCTTAGGTAGTACTGGGGCCAACGTCCTGACTTTC. It encodes CASSLGSTGANVLTF.

The gene calls are TRBV5-8 and TRBJ1-1, with unresolved D. The CDR3 sequence is 13 residues long. Trimming cost V 2 bases and J 4 bases, with 9 bases left between them. The V gene's germline CDR1 is SGHTS and CDR2 YDEGEE. CDR3 sequence reads: CASSFRGGTEAFF. As DNA, the CDR3 is TGTGCCAGCAGCTTCCGGGGAGGCACTGAAGCTTTCTTT.

The chain combines TRBV9 with TRBJ2-5, with D perhaps TRBD1 (7 bases). The CDR3 consists of 14 residues. Germline CDR1 reads SGDLS; CDR2 reads YYNGEE. Trimming shortened V by 4 bases and J by 2 bases, and 12 bases separated the two germline ends. CDR3 protein: CASSSGGFQETQYF. The CDR3 DNA reads TGTGCCAGCAGCTCAGGGGGGTTTCAAGAGACCCAGTACTTC.

This CDR3 reads CASSQDEGLSSGYTF. As DNA, the CDR3 is TGCGCCAGCAGCCAAGATGAGGGACTTAGCTCTGGCTACACCTTC. The chain is built from TRBV4-1 and TRBJ1-2, with a weak D call TRBD1 (5 bases). CDR1 MGHRA and CDR2 YSYEKL come from the germline V gene. The CDR3 length is 15 residues. V was clipped by 0 bases and J by 7 bases, with 15 bases between them.

The rearrangement joins TRBV27 to TRBJ1-2; a weak D match, TRBD1 (6 bases). Germline values: CDR1 MNHEY, CDR2 SMNVEV (reference sequence). CDR3 length: 15 residues. Trimming shortened V by 10 bases and J by 0 bases, and 18 bases separated the two germline ends. CDR3 amino acids: CATHSPGQSNYGYTF. CDR3 sequence (DNA): TGTGCCACCCATTCGCCAGGACAGTCTAACTATGGCTACACCTTC.

The gene calls are TRBV5-1 and TRBJ2-3, with a weak D call TRBD1 (7 bases). V lost 4 bases to trimming and J lost 0 bases, with 12 bases between them. Germline V CDR1 and CDR2: SGHRS, YFSETQ. This CDR3 is built from 15 residues. The CDR3 sequence is CASSGAGQSTDTQYF. The CDR3, as DNA: TGCGCCAGCAGCGGGGCGGGACAGAGCACAGATACGCAGTATTTT.

Only a few counts were recorded for this clone. The rearrangement links TRBV5-4 to TRBJ2-2, with a tentative D call TRBD2 (5 bases). Germline V gives CDR1 SGHNT, CDR2 YYREEE (reference sequence). The CDR3 is 18 residues long. Trimming removed 4 bases at V and 1 base at J, with 20 bases between. The CDR3 region has the DNA TGTGCCAGCAGCCCCCCGGGAACGGGCCCTTTGAACACCGGGGAGCTGTTTTTT. Amino acid sequence: CASSPPGTGPLNTGELFF. The full variable domain, rest sourced from reference TRBV5-4 and TRBJ2-2, is ETGVTQSPTHLIKTRGQQVTLRCSSQSGHNTVSWYQQALGQGPQFIFQYYREEENGRGNFPPRFSGLQFPNYSSELNVNALELDDSALYLCASSPPGTGPLNTGELFFGEGSRLTVL.

J is TRBJ2-3 and V is TRBV4-3; tentative D call: TRBD2 (5 bases). The CDR3 is made up of 14 amino acids. Trimming cost V 2 bases and J 4 bases, with 10 bases left between them. CDR1 and CDR2 (germline): LGHNA, YSLEER. The CDR3 nucleotides read TGCGCCAGCAGCCAACCGTACGGGGCAGATACGCAGTATTTT. Translated: CASSQPYGADTQYF.

The chain links TRBV30 to TRBJ1-2, with D tentatively TRBD1 (5 bases). V was trimmed by 3 bases and J by 8 bases, leaving 16 bases between them. The CDR3 has 13 residues. The germline V gene encodes CDR1 GTSNPN and CDR2 SVGIG (reference sequence). CDR3 residues: CAWSQQIGVGYTF. For the CDR3, the DNA is TGTGCCTGGAGCCAGCAGATAGGGGTGGGCTACACCTTC.

The chain employs TRBV15 and TRBJ2-5; 7 bases map to TRBD2. Germline CDR1 is LNHNV and CDR2 is YYDKDF (reference sequence). Trimming at V came to 0 bases and at J to 1 base, leaving 5 bases not matched to a gene. CDR3 length: 16 amino acids. The CDR3 protein is CATSRDISGAQETQYF. CDR3 nucleotides: TGTGCCACCAGCAGAGATATAAGCGGGGCCCAAGAGACCCAGTACTTC.

CDR3 nucleotides: TGTGCCAGCAGCTACGCCGGGACAGGGGGCGAGCAGTACTTC. Its translation: CASSYAGTGGEQYF. The chain joins TRBV7-9 to TRBJ2-7, with TRBD1 matching over 11 bases. The V and J ends lost 4 bases and 6 bases, in that order; junction bases with no gene match: 5. Germline-derived CDR1 and CDR2 are SEHNR and FQNEAQ (reference sequence). The CDR3 runs 14 residues.